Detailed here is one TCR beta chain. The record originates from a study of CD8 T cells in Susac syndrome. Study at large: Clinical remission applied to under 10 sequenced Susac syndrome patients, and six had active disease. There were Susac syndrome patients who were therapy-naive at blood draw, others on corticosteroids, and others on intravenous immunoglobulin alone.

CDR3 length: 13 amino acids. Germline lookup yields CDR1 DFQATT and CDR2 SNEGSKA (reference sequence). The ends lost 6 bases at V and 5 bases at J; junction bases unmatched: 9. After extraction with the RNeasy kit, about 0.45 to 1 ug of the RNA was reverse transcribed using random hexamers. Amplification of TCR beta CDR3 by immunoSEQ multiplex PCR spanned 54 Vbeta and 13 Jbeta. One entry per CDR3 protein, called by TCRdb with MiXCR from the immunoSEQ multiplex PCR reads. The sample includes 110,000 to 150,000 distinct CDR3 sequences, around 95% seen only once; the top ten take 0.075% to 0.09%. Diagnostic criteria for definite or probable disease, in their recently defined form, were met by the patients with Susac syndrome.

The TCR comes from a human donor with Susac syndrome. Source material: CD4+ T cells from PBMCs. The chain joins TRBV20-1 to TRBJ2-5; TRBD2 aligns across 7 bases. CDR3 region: CSAPGLGGETQYF. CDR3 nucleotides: TGCAGTGCACCGGGCCTGGGGGGGGAGACCCAGTACTTC.